This entry lists 7 T cell receptor beta chains sequenced from one sample in a study of Ad26.COV2.S vaccination and SARS-CoV-2 variants. Here immunoSEQ multiplex PCR was the method, and the copy in TCRdb shows in-frame clones only, minus some. The sample shows about 480,000 clones, 87% of them seen only once. Documented treatment: roughly 20 received Ad26.COV2.S at low or high dose, single or two shots; 5 received placebo; per-sample allocation not given. It was on day 63 after the first vaccine or placebo injection that samples were taken. Here the sequenced sample was peripheral blood, taken in a trial of Ad26.COV2.S vaccine versus placebo. These receptors came from a person aged 18-60 years who received the Ad26.COV2.S COVID-19 vaccine or a placebo.

The V and J genes are TRBV2 and TRBJ2-3; 7 positions agree with TRBD2. J was trimmed by 3 bases and V by 7 bases; bases with no gene match: 10. The CDR3 covers 15 residues. The V gene's germline CDR1 is SNHLY and CDR2 FYNNEI. CDR3: CASNLPGLRTDTQYF. As DNA, the CDR3 is TGTGCCAGCAACCTACCGGGACTAAGAACAGATACGCAGTATTTT.

The genes are TRBV10-3 and TRBJ2-5; 9 bases are shared with TRBD1. CDR1 is ENHRY, CDR2 SYGVKD, per germline. The CDR3 is 15 amino acids. V shed 3 bases, J shed 2 bases, and the junction held 4 bases outside the gene matches. Here the CDR3 reads CAISEGTGSQETQYF. CDR3 DNA sequence: TGTGCCATCAGTGAAGGGACAGGGTCGCAAGAGACCCAGTACTTC.

The count of this clone is one. The chain carries TRBV19 and TRBJ2-3; D remains unclear. The CDR3 contains 9 residues. The V and J ends lost 8 bases and 6 bases respectively, with 3 bases between them. Germline CDR1 and CDR2: LNHDA and SQIVND (reference sequence). This chain's CDR3 is CASGDTQYF. In DNA form, the CDR3 reads TGTGCCAGTGGTGATACGCAGTATTTT.

This chain's CDR3 is CASPSGSDRDNEQFF. The CDR3 DNA reads as TGTGCCAGCCCCTCCGGGTCGGACAGAGACAATGAGCAGTTCTTC. The V and J genes are TRBV7-3 and TRBJ2-1; D possibly corresponds to TRBD1 (6 bases). The germline V and J ends were trimmed by 8 bases and 5 bases, with 19 bases remaining between them. Per germline, CDR1 SGHTA and CDR2 FQGTGA. The CDR3 runs to 15 residues.

This chain connects TRBV24-1 to TRBJ1-4; maybe TRBD1 (6 bases). CDR1 and CDR2 (germline): KGHDR, SFDVKD. The CDR3 has 18 amino acids. The V and J ends lost 3 bases and 8 bases respectively, with 24 bases between them. The CDR3 sequence: CATSDAVGQGISREKLFF. The CDR3 DNA reads as TGTGCCACCAGTGATGCGGTCGGCCAGGGGATAAGTCGGGAAAAACTGTTTTTT.

The V gene is TRBV7-2, the J gene TRBJ1-5, with TRBD1 identical over 11 bases. This CDR3 is built from 16 residues. J lost 6 bases, V lost 4 bases, and 8 bases had no gene match. Germline V gives CDR1 SGHTA, CDR2 FQGNSA. The CDR3 region is CASSSDRTGGFQPQHF. The CDR3 DNA sequence: TGTGCCAGCAGCTCCGACAGGACAGGGGGCTTTCAGCCCCAGCATTTT.

The V and J genes are TRBV7-8 and TRBJ2-7, with 9 bases fitting TRBD2. Unmatched junction bases numbered 17, after V lost 5 bases and J lost 3 bases. The length of the CDR3 is 18 residues. Germline values: CDR1 SGHVS, CDR2 FQNEAQ. For the CDR3, the DNA is TGTGCCAGCAGCCCACGCGGGACTAGCTCCAGGGGGGTCTACGAGCAGTACTTC. It codes for CASSPRGTSSRGVYEQYF.